This paragraph reports one T cell receptor beta chain. Trimming removed 8 bases at V and 6 bases at J, with 19 bases between. The CDR3 length is 15 residues. Germline V lookup: CDR1 MGHRA, CDR2 YSYEKL. The source of the sample is a study of T cells in tuberculosis. About the research overall: CD1B tetramers identified T cells specific for mycobacterial lipid GMM.

On average approximately 100,000 T cells per donor were immunosequenced. The repertoire was sequenced with immunoSEQ multiplex PCR; TCRdb's copy has only in-frame clones and lacks some. Here the sample spans 30,000 to 35,000 clones, approximately 89% being singletons. Source material: PBMCs. This TCR was sampled from a donor aged 5 to 30 with latent tuberculosis or without tuberculosis infection. The V call is TRBV4-1, the J call TRBJ1-4; D perhaps matches TRBD1 (5 bases). CDR3 region: CASGPTEQPDEKLFF. CDR3 nucleotides: TGCGCCAGCGGCCCGACAGAACAACCGGATGAAAAACTGTTTTTT.